This TCR beta chain derives from a study of lymphopenia after photon versus proton radiotherapy. A note on this clone: Its antigen is as yet unknown.

Using immunoSEQ multiplex PCR, the repertoire was profiled, and TCRdb retains in-frame clones only, with some absent. The repertoire holds about 33,000 clones, with under 90% as singletons. Study observations and caveats: Relative stability marked proton patients; photon patients lost diversity and naive cells.

Trimming stripped 0 bases from V and 3 bases from J, with 8 bases between. The germline CDR1 and CDR2 sequences are LNHNV and YYDKDF (reference sequence). The CDR3 covers 14 residues. Sequencing used peripheral blood, obtained from a patient treated with photon-based radiotherapy. The chain carries TRBV15 and TRBJ1-2; D gene ambiguous. This sequence was found in a woman between 50 and 59 years old with pancreatic cancer. The CDR3 loop is CATSRDHGDYGYTF. CDR3 DNA: TGTGCCACCAGCAGAGATCACGGTGACTATGGCTACACCTTC.